The 26 T cell receptor beta chains presented below share a single source sample, sequenced in a study of T cell repertoires in cytomegalovirus infection. A single record per CDR3 protein comes from TCRdb applying MiXCR to the reads. The top ten hold around 48% of the sample, which has approximately 600,000 distinct CDR3 sequences, roughly 43% seen once. No cognate antigen is known for these TCRs. The specimen was cultured PBMCs, collected from culture after CMV antigen stimulation. The source of these receptors is a human donor in good health (CMV status not recorded). Some clones in this sample may be carry-over from other donors' samples.

This clonotype came up many times. V is TRBV7-2 and J is TRBJ1-6; 9 bases are a match to TRBD1. There are 15 residues in the CDR3. Germline assignment: CDR1 SGHTA and CDR2 FQGNSA. V trimming: 4 bases; J trimming: 7 bases; junction bases outside the gene matches: 5. The CDR3 DNA is TGTGCCAGCAGCTCTCTGGGACAGGGAAATTCACCCCTCCACTTT. Its protein is CASSSLGQGNSPLHF. Using reference TRBV7-2 and TRBJ1-6 for the parts outside the CDR3, the full variable domain is GAGVSQSPSNKVTEKGKDVELRCDPISGHTALYWYRQSLGQGLEFLIYFQGNSAPDKSGLPSDRFSAERTGGSVSTLTIQRTQQEDSAVYLCASSSLGQGNSPLHFGNGTRLTVT.

Concerning this clonotype itself: The junction shows a germline mismatch at one end, possibly a read error. V gene TRBV25-1 combines with J gene TRBJ1-2; 8 nucleotides line up with TRBD1. From germline, CDR1 is MGHDK and CDR2 SYGVNS. CDR3 length: 16 residues. The CDR3 spells CAGSARGDRLFYGYTF. The CDR3 DNA sequence: TGTGCCGGCAGTGCCCGGGGGGACAGGCTCTTCTATGGCTACACCTTC.

The J gene is TRBJ2-1, the V gene TRBV10-3; 11 nucleotides agree with TRBD1. The CDR3 has 13 residues. The V gene end was trimmed by 10 bases and the J gene end by 8 bases; junction bases not matched to a gene: 7. Per germline, CDR1 ENHRY and CDR2 SYGVKD. CDR3 in DNA: TGTGCCACCGGACAGGGGGCTTCGGATGAGCAGTTCTTC. Translation: CATGQGASDEQFF.

The chain combines TRBV27 with TRBJ2-1; 14 nucleotides line up with TRBD2. The trim removed 4 bases at V and 9 bases at J, leaving 5 bases unmatched. CDR1 and CDR2 (germline): MNHEY, SMNVEV (reference sequence). The CDR3 length is 15 residues. The DNA for the CDR3 is TGTGCCAGCAGTTGGGGACTAGCGGGAGCTGGTGAGCAGTTCTTC. It specifies CASSWGLAGAGEQFF.

This clonotype was found many times. The chain uses TRBV7-8 and TRBJ2-1, with 11 bases lining up with TRBD2. Trimming removed 6 bases from V and 2 bases from J; junction bases left unmatched: 6. The CDR3 contains 16 residues. Germline loops: CDR1 SGHVS, CDR2 FQNEAQ. The CDR3 spells CASSSLSGGAYNEQFF. The CDR3 region has the DNA TGTGCCAGCAGTTCACTTAGCGGGGGGGCCTACAATGAGCAGTTCTTC.

This chain links TRBV7-2 with TRBJ2-3; 9 nucleotides align to TRBD1. Trimming removed 5 bases from V and 5 bases from J; junction bases left unmatched: 14. This CDR3 is built from 17 residues. The germline V gene has CDR1 SGHTA and CDR2 FQGNSA. For the CDR3, the DNA is TGTGCCAGCAGCCCCCGGGTGGGACAGGGTAGGAGAGATACGCAGTATTTT. This sequence encodes CASSPRVGQGRRDTQYF.

The CDR3 loop reads CASRKGQNYEQYF. CDR3 DNA: TGTGCCAGCAGGAAGGGACAGAACTACGAGCAGTACTTC. The V call is TRBV5-4, the J call TRBJ2-7; TRBD1 matches at 7 bases. V dropped 5 bases and J dropped 3; count of bases not matched to a gene: 5. The CDR3 sequence is 13 residues long. CDR1 and CDR2 from the germline V gene are SGHNT and YYREEE (reference sequence).

This chain links TRBV19 with TRBJ1-2; D unresolved. This CDR3 region has 13 residues. Germline V gene data show CDR1 as LNHDA and CDR2 as SQIVND (reference sequence). The ends were cut back, 8 bases at V and 0 bases at J, with 10 bases in the middle. In DNA form, the CDR3 reads TGTGCCAGTGTGGCAAACGCTAACTATGGCTACACCTTC. Its protein product is CASVANANYGYTF.

The rearrangement uses TRBV11-1 and TRBJ2-3; tentatively, D is TRBD2 (5 bases). This CDR3 has 14 amino acids. Germline V gene lookup returns CDR1 SGHAT and CDR2 FQDESV (reference sequence). V lost 6 bases and J lost 5, with 15 bases in between. The DNA for the CDR3 is TGTGCCAGCAGTATGGGGAGCGCAGGAGATACGCAGTATTTT. Its protein is CASSMGSAGDTQYF. The full variable domain, completed using reference TRBV11-1 and TRBJ2-3, is EAEVAQSPRYKITEKSQAVAFWCDPISGHATLYWYRQILGQGPELLVQFQDESVVDDSQLPKDRFSAERLKGVDSTLKIQPAELGDSAMYLCASSMGSAGDTQYFGPGTRLTVL.

Ten or more counts support this clonotype. The rearrangement links TRBV7-2 to TRBJ2-4; 10 positions match TRBD2. This CDR3 is built from 18 residues. Germline CDR1 SGHTA, CDR2 FQGNSA. The V gene end was trimmed by 5 bases and the J gene end by 0 bases; junction bases not matched to a gene: 10. The CDR3 nucleotides are TGTGCCAGCAGCGTTCCGGGACTAGCGACTCTAGCCAAAAACATTCAGTACTTC. This codes for CASSVPGLATLAKNIQYF.

A few counts support this clonotype. J is TRBJ1-1 and V is TRBV12-3 or TRBV12-4; 9 nucleotides agree with TRBD1. The CDR3 loop spans 19 amino acids. V trimming: 5 bases; J trimming: 0 bases; junction bases outside the gene matches: 16. The CDR3 spells CASSPRNRGLGYMNTEAFF. As DNA, the CDR3 is TGTGCCAGCAGTCCCCGTAACAGGGGGCTGGGGTACATGAACACTGAAGCTTTCTTT.

In DNA, the CDR3 is TGTGCCAGCAGCCCAGGGACAGGGCGCACCGGGGAGCTGTTTTTT. Translating gives CASSPGTGRTGELFF. The rearrangement uses TRBV5-6 and TRBJ2-2, with TRBD1 matching 9 bases. The CDR3 sequence is 15 residues long. Trimming removed 4 bases from V and 4 bases from J; junction bases left unmatched: 5. The V gene's germline CDR1 is SGHDT and CDR2 YYEEEE.

The rearrangement uses TRBV12-3 or TRBV12-4 and TRBJ1-1; D ambiguous. The CDR3 is 12 residues long. V shed 5 bases and J shed 10 bases, with 14 bases lying between them. CDR3 amino acids: CASSEWKWGAFF. The DNA of the CDR3 is TGTGCCAGCAGTGAATGGAAGTGGGGAGCTTTCTTT.

J is TRBJ2-7 and V is TRBV6-2 or TRBV6-3; TRBD1 matches at 7 bases. The CDR3 is made up of 14 amino acids. V was pared by 0 bases and J by 4 bases, with 3 bases of the junction left unmatched. Germline CDR1 is MNHEY and CDR2 is SVGEGT. The CDR3 loop reads CASSYSDREYEQYF. In DNA form, the CDR3 reads TGTGCCAGCAGTTACTCCGACAGGGAATACGAGCAGTACTTC.

This clonotype was observed a handful of times. V is TRBV4-1 and J is TRBJ2-7, with TRBD1 as a possible D gene (6 bases). V was shortened by 4 bases and J by 3 bases, with 19 bases between the two germline ends. This CDR3 has 16 amino acids. CDR1 MGHRA and CDR2 YSYEKL come from the germline V gene. The CDR3 protein is CASSRLLTGRNYEQYF. The CDR3 nucleotides read TGCGCCAGCAGCCGACTACTGACAGGACGTAACTACGAGCAGTACTTC.

This rearrangement joins TRBV5-1 to TRBJ1-1; possible D gene TRBD1, 5 bases. V shed 0 bases and J shed 2 bases, with 17 bases lying between them. The CDR3 spans 17 residues. Germline V lookup: CDR1 SGHRS, CDR2 YFSETQ. Here the CDR3 reads CASSLGDWGGGNTEAFF. The CDR3 region has the DNA TGCGCCAGCAGCTTGGGAGATTGGGGGGGTGGTAACACTGAAGCTTTCTTT.

This CDR3 reads CASASLGSSGGPYNEQFF. CDR3 sequence (DNA): TGTGCCAGCGCGAGCTTAGGAAGCTCGGGGGGGCCATACAATGAGCAGTTCTTC. The chain recombines TRBV7-2 with TRBJ2-1; TRBD2 matches 8 bases. The CDR3 runs 18 residues. J lost 4 bases, V lost 8 bases, and 19 bases had no gene match. The germline gives CDR1 SGHTA, CDR2 FQGNSA.

The J gene is TRBJ2-5, the V gene TRBV2; D may match TRBD1 or TRBD2 (5 bases each). Deletions cut 6 bases from V and 4 bases from J, with 15 bases between. CDR3 length: 14 residues. Germline values: CDR1 SNHLY, CDR2 FYNNEI. The DNA of the CDR3 is TGTGCCAGCAGAAGAACGGGGCCGAGAGAGACCCAGTACTTC. Amino acid sequence: CASRRTGPRETQYF.

The chain recombines TRBV2 with TRBJ1-4; D gene uncertain. The germline CDR1 and CDR2 sequences are SNHLY and FYNNEI. V lost 4 bases and J 5 bases, leaving 5 bases between the germline ends. This CDR3 region has 12 residues. In DNA form, the CDR3 reads TGTGCCAGCAGTGTGGTAAATGAAAAACTGTTTTTT. Translated, it gives CASSVVNEKLFF.

The chain employs TRBV7-6 and TRBJ2-3; D may be TRBD2 (6 bases). Per the germline V gene, CDR1 is SGHVS and CDR2 is FNYEAQ. The ends were cut back, 6 bases at V and 3 bases at J, with 16 bases in the middle. The CDR3 covers 15 residues. CDR3: CASRETRLNTDTQYF. DNA of the CDR3: TGTGCCAGCAGGGAGACTAGATTAAATACAGATACGCAGTATTTT.

This clonotype came up a few times. The chain joins TRBV6-2 or TRBV6-3 to TRBJ2-2; 12 nucleotides agree with TRBD2. The CDR3 runs 15 residues. Trimming took 7 bases from V and 5 from J; bases not matched to a gene: 5. Germline CDR1 and CDR2: MNHEY and SVGEGT. CDR3 sequence (DNA): TGTGCCAGCATCCGGACTAGCGGGAAAACCGGGGAGCTGTTTTTT. Translated, it gives CASIRTSGKTGELFF.

This clonotype was recorded at least ten times. The chain couples TRBV7-2 to TRBJ2-3; D not resolved. The CDR3 contains 13 residues. The germline V gene has CDR1 SGHTA and CDR2 FQGNSA. V lost 1 base and J 2 bases, leaving 4 bases between the germline ends. The CDR3 is CASSLVNTDTQYF. CDR3 coding DNA: TGTGCCAGCAGCTTAGTTAACACAGATACGCAGTATTTT.

CDR3 bases: TGTGCCAGCAGACAGTCTGGGGCCAACGTCCTGACTTTC. Protein sequence: CASRQSGANVLTF. The gene calls are TRBV28 and TRBJ2-6; D unresolved. CDR1 and CDR2 (germline): MDHEN, SYDVKM. Between the trimmed V and J ends, which lost 6 bases and 1 base, there was a span of 4 bases. There are 13 residues in the CDR3.

In this sample, this clonotype turned up a few times. The CDR3 bases are TGTGCCAGCAGTCCGCGTGGAGAATCACCCCTCCACTTT. Its protein product is CASSPRGESPLHF. J is TRBJ1-6 and V is TRBV6-2 or TRBV6-3; unclear D gene. The V end lost 5 bases, the J end lost 10 bases, and 12 bases lay between the germline ends. The CDR3 runs 13 residues. In germline, CDR1 is MNHEY, CDR2 SVGEGT.

In this sample, this clonotype turned up a few times. The genes are TRBV19 and TRBJ2-1, with D maybe TRBD2 (6 bases). V was shortened by 6 bases and J by 3 bases, with 18 bases between the two germline ends. Germline V gives CDR1 LNHDA, CDR2 SQIVND (reference sequence). The CDR3 sequence is 16 residues long. The CDR3, as DNA: TGTGCCAGTAGGGTTGCTAGCGTAGAATACTACAATGAGCAGTTCTTC. Translating gives CASRVASVEYYNEQFF.

This clonotype was seen only a few times. The gene calls are TRBV19 and TRBJ2-2, with a possible D match to TRBD2 (6 bases). This CDR3 spans 13 amino acids. The germline CDR1 and CDR2 sequences are LNHDA and SQIVND (reference sequence). V was clipped by 5 bases and J by 3 bases, with 7 bases between them. Written as DNA, the CDR3 is TGTGCCAGTAGTCGGGACTACACCGGGGAGCTGTTTTTT. Amino acid sequence: CASSRDYTGELFF.